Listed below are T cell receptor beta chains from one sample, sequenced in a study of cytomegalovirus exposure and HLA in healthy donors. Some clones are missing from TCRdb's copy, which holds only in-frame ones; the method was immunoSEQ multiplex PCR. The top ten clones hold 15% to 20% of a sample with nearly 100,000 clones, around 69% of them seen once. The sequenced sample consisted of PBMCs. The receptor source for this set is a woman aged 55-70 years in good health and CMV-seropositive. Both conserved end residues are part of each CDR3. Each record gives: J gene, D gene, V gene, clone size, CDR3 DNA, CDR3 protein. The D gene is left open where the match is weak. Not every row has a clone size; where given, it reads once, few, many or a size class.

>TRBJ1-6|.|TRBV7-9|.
TGTGCCAGCAGCCTGCAGGATTCACCCCTCCACTTT
CASSLQDSPLHF
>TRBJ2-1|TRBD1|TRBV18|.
TGTGCCACCTCGGGACAGGGGGTAAATGAGCAGTTCTTC
CATSGQGVNEQFF
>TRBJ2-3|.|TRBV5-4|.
TGTGCCAGCAGCTTGGGCGGGTACAGTAGCACAGATACGCAGTATTTT
CASSLGGYSSTDTQYF
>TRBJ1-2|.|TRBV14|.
TGTGCCAGCAGCCAAGATGGGCTTGGCTACACCTTC
CASSQDGLGYTF
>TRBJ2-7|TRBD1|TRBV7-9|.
TGTGCCAGCAGCTGGACAGGGTCCTACGAGCAGTACTTC
CASSWTGSYEQYF
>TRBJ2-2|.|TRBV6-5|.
TGTGCCAGCAGAGACAGCACCGGGGAGCTGTTTTTT
CASRDSTGELFF
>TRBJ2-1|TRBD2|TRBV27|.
TGTGCCAGCAGTTCCGTTGGGCTAGCGGGAGGGGGTGAGCAGTTCTTC
CASSSVGLAGGGEQFF
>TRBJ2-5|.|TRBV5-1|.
TGCGCCAGCAGCGAACTGAGGGGGGGAGGGGAGACCCAGTACTTC
CASSELRGGGETQYF
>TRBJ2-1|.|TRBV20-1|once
TGCAGTGCTCGACTCGGGAATGAGCAGTTCTTC
CSARLGNEQFF
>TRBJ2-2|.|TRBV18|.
TGTGCCAGTGTCTTGAACACCGGGGAGCTGTTTTTT
CASVLNTGELFF
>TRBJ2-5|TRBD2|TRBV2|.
TGTGCCAGCACCCGAACGGCAGCGGGAGAGGAGACCCAGTACTTC
CASTRTAAGEETQYF